This note documents a single T cell receptor (beta chain) sequence. Its antigen is currently unknown. This record belongs to a study of cytomegalovirus exposure and HLA in healthy donors. Study outcomes and limitations: Cytomegalovirus association was listed for approximately 150 TCR beta chains. In a later analysis, productive TCRs from donors in an Asian-associated ancestry cluster reportedly carried fewer N-insertions than the cohort mean.

It was with 60 Vbeta and 13 Jbeta primers that the PCR ran. Using immunoSEQ multiplex PCR, the repertoire was profiled, and TCRdb retains in-frame clones only, with some absent. The sample records about 130,000 clones, around 80% being singletons. The CDR3 has 16 amino acids. J was trimmed by 6 bases and V by 1 base; bases with no gene match: 8. Looked up from germline, CDR1 is MGHRA and CDR2 is YSYEKL. The chain links TRBV4-1 to TRBJ2-5, with 10 bases identical to TRBD1. The clonotype was recovered from a man aged 35-49 years in good health and CMV-seropositive. Sequences were obtained from PBMCs. CDR3 sequence (DNA): TGCGCCAGCAGCCAAGGGACAGGGGGGTTTGGGAAGACCCAGTACTTC. This sequence encodes CASSQGTGGFGKTQYF.